These 25 T cell receptor beta chains were sequenced from one sample in a study of blood T cell repertoires in COVID-19. Using immunoSEQ multiplex PCR, the repertoire was profiled, and TCRdb retains in-frame clones only, with some absent. Among about 110,000 clones listed, more than 70% were seen once. Input material: peripheral blood. These receptors all stem from a woman in her 50s with acute or convalescent COVID-19.

The J gene is TRBJ1-6, the V gene TRBV6-1; D ambiguous. This CDR3 comprises 14 residues. The V end lost 2 bases, the J end lost 8 bases, and 10 bases lay between the germline ends. CDR1 is MNHNS, CDR2 SASEGT, per germline. The DNA for the CDR3 is TGTGCCAGCAGTGAACGCAGAGAGGATTCACCCCTCCACTTT. It translates to CASSERREDSPLHF.

This rearrangement joins TRBV24-1 to TRBJ2-2; D unclear. Trimming left V 12 bases short and J 4 bases short, with 20 bases between. The CDR3 loop spans 15 amino acids. Germline V gene lookup returns CDR1 KGHDR and CDR2 SFDVKD. The CDR3 DNA sequence: TGTGCCGCGGCCGGTAAAGGCCTTCGCACCGGGGAGCTGTTTTTT. Translated: CAAAGKGLRTGELFF.

This clone was found a few times. The chain is built from TRBV15 and TRBJ1-6; D gene ambiguous. The V and J ends lost 0 bases and 8 bases respectively, with 5 bases between them. This CDR3 has 13 residues. Germline V gives CDR1 LNHNV, CDR2 YYDKDF (reference sequence). The CDR3 coding sequence is TGTGCCACCAGCAGAGATCGGTATTCACCCCTCCACTTT. Translation gives CATSRDRYSPLHF.

The J gene is TRBJ2-2, the V gene TRBV5-1; 8 nucleotides line up with TRBD1. This CDR3 is 18 amino acids long. The germline V gene has CDR1 SGHRS and CDR2 YFSETQ. V lost 4 bases and J lost 2; bases outside the gene matches: 13. The CDR3 region has the DNA TGCGCCAGCAGCACGAGATCTACAGGGGGAGTTAACACCGGGGAGCTGTTTTTT. It translates to CASSTRSTGGVNTGELFF.

This chain joins TRBV7-2 and TRBJ2-1; 12 bases align to TRBD2. From germline, CDR1 is SGHTA and CDR2 FQGNSA. Germline trimming cut 2 bases from V and 5 bases from J; bases unmatched to any gene: 4. CDR3 size: 16 residues. The CDR3 sequence is CASSLPSGRANNEQFF. In nucleotides, the CDR3 is TGTGCCAGCAGCTTACCTAGCGGGAGGGCAAACAATGAGCAGTTCTTC.

This chain links TRBV2 with TRBJ2-2; D may be TRBD1 (7 bases). This CDR3 region has 13 residues. V lost 11 bases and J 3 bases, leaving 13 bases between the germline ends. Germline V gives CDR1 SNHLY, CDR2 FYNNEI. This chain's CDR3 is CAGGTEYTGELFF. The DNA of the CDR3 is TGTGCCGGAGGGACAGAGTACACCGGGGAGCTGTTTTTT.

V gene TRBV5-1 combines with J gene TRBJ2-2; 10 nucleotides align to TRBD2. This CDR3 has 17 amino acids. Looked up from germline, CDR1 is SGHRS and CDR2 is YFSETQ. Trimming took 2 bases from V and 3 from J; bases not matched to a gene: 7. The CDR3 nucleotides are TGCGCCAGCAGCTTCCAGATTAGCGGGAGGCACACCGGGGAGCTGTTTTTT. It encodes CASSFQISGRHTGELFF.

J is TRBJ1-3 and V is TRBV6-6, with D unresolved. With 4 bases removed from V and 0 bases from J, the gap between germline ends came to 13 bases. The CDR3 sequence is 16 residues long. Germline CDR1 and CDR2: MNHNY and SVGAGI (reference sequence). The DNA of the CDR3 is TGTGCCAGCAGTTTCCCCCATGGGAGCTCTGGAAACACCATATATTTT. Amino acid sequence: CASSFPHGSSGNTIYF.

This clone was picked up a small number of times. The CDR3 DNA follows: TGTGCCATCGCGGGAACAGATACGCAGTATTTT. Residues: CAIAGTDTQYF. The gene calls are TRBV10-3 and TRBJ2-3; a possible D gene is TRBD2 (6 bases). Germline values: CDR1 ENHRY, CDR2 SYGVKD. V gave up 8 bases and J gave up 3 bases, with 6 bases separating them. The CDR3 runs 11 residues.

The J gene is TRBJ2-3, the V gene TRBV5-4; D perhaps matches TRBD2 (6 bases). The V end lost 0 bases, the J end lost 6 bases, and 11 bases lay between the germline ends. Germline-derived CDR1 and CDR2 are SGHNT and YYREEE (reference sequence). The CDR3 loop spans 14 amino acids. The CDR3 DNA follows: TGTGCCAGCAGCTTGGCTACTAGCCTGGATACGCAGTATTTT. This gives the protein CASSLATSLDTQYF.

The chain uses TRBV19 and TRBJ1-1; the D gene is possibly TRBD1 (5 bases). This CDR3 comprises 14 residues. The V and J ends lost 0 bases and 5 bases respectively, with 10 bases between them. The germline V gene encodes CDR1 LNHDA and CDR2 SQIVND (reference sequence). The CDR3 coding sequence is TGTGCCAGTAGTATAGATGGGGGGAGGACTGAAGCTTTCTTT. This encodes CASSIDGGRTEAFF.

The chain joins TRBV27 to TRBJ2-7; 14 bases map to TRBD2. Germline trimming cut 8 bases from V and 6 bases from J; bases unmatched to any gene: 9. Per germline, CDR1 MNHEY and CDR2 SMNVEV (reference sequence). The CDR3 loop spans 15 amino acids. The CDR3 loop reads CASGRGLAGVSEQYF. CDR3 sequence (DNA): TGTGCCAGCGGCCGGGGACTAGCGGGAGTCTCCGAGCAGTACTTC.

The chain links TRBV18 to TRBJ1-1; D remains ambiguous. The CDR3 is 15 residues long. Per germline, CDR1 KGHSH and CDR2 LQKENI. Trimming took off 2 bases at V and 5 bases at J, with 15 bases between the two ends. The CDR3 DNA reads as TGTGCCAGCTCACCAGGTACGGGGTTGGTAACTGAAGCTTTCTTT. It yields the protein CASSPGTGLVTEAFF.

The V and J genes are TRBV7-9 and TRBJ2-5; TRBD2 matches 8 bases. This CDR3 comprises 15 residues. After removal of 2 bases from V and 3 bases from J, the junction contained 5 bases not matched to a gene. Looked up from germline, CDR1 is SEHNR and CDR2 is FQNEAQ (reference sequence). CDR3 coding DNA: TGTGCCAGCAGCTTATATACGGGAGGGGAAGAGACCCAGTACTTC. Protein product: CASSLYTGGEETQYF.

The count of this clone is one. This chain links TRBV14 with TRBJ1-4; D gene uncertain. The CDR3 has 15 residues. V lost 4 bases, J lost 0 bases, and 9 bases lay in between. Germline CDR1 and CDR2: SGHDN and FVKESK. CDR3 residues: CASSPKPATNEKLFF. The DNA for the CDR3 is TGTGCCAGCAGCCCCAAGCCGGCAACTAATGAAAAACTGTTTTTT.

The rearrangement links TRBV15 to TRBJ1-1; D is perhaps TRBD1 (5 bases). The germline V gene has CDR1 LNHNV and CDR2 YYDKDF (reference sequence). Trimming left V 1 base short and J 4 bases short, with 13 bases between. The length of the CDR3 is 15 residues. As DNA, the CDR3 is TGTGCCACCAGCAGAGGTTCGGGGGGACTCACTGAAGCTTTCTTT. Its translation is CATSRGSGGLTEAFF.

This clone was seen only once. The chain has TRBV27 and TRBJ1-2; 11 positions agree with TRBD1. The CDR3 is 17 residues long. Germline V lookup: CDR1 MNHEY, CDR2 SMNVEV (reference sequence). V lost 4 bases and J lost 7; bases outside the gene matches: 14. CDR3 nucleotide sequence: TGTGCCAGCAGTTCGACTACCCGGGGACAGGGGGGGTTTGGCTACACCTTC. This encodes CASSSTTRGQGGFGYTF.

The chain recombines TRBV28 with TRBJ1-5; TRBD1 matches at 8 bases. Trimming removed 6 bases from V and 6 bases from J; junction bases left unmatched: 10. The CDR3 is 15 amino acids. Germline CDR1 reads MDHEN; CDR2 reads SYDVKM. The CDR3 reads CASSGQGLASQPQHF. The DNA for the CDR3 is TGTGCCAGCAGCGGACAGGGTCTGGCCAGTCAGCCCCAGCATTTT.

J is TRBJ2-3 and V is TRBV5-1; no definite D call. Germline V gives CDR1 SGHRS, CDR2 YFSETQ. The CDR3 runs 15 residues. Trimming removed 1 base from V and 0 bases from J, with 9 bases in between. The DNA for the CDR3 is TGCGCCAGCAGCTTGTTTACTACTAGCACAGATACGCAGTATTTT. Amino acid sequence: CASSLFTTSTDTQYF.

V usage is TRBV5-1 and J usage is TRBJ1-1; a weak D match, TRBD1 (6 bases). The ends were cut back, 0 bases at V and 1 base at J, with 10 bases in the middle. The CDR3 spans 15 residues. Germline V lookup: CDR1 SGHRS, CDR2 YFSETQ. The CDR3 sequence is CASSLGGQTNTEAFF. DNA of the CDR3: TGCGCCAGCAGCTTGGGTGGACAGACGAACACTGAAGCTTTCTTT.

The chain combines TRBV5-1 with TRBJ2-3; TRBD2 agrees at 9 bases. V lost 5 bases and J lost 2; bases outside the gene matches: 3. The germline gives CDR1 SGHRS, CDR2 YFSETQ. The CDR3 is made up of 14 amino acids. This chain's CDR3 is CASRIAGVTDTQYF. The CDR3 coding sequence is TGCGCCAGCAGAATAGCGGGAGTCACAGATACGCAGTATTTT.

The V call is TRBV9, the J call TRBJ2-7; TRBD2 aligns across 11 bases. Germline CDR1 reads SGDLS; CDR2 reads YYNGEE. Trimming cost V 2 bases and J 7 bases; bases outside gene matches: 11. The CDR3 has 16 amino acids. The CDR3 bases are TGTGCCAGCAGCGTGTCGACTAGCGGGGTGGCCGTGGAGCAGTACTTC. Protein sequence: CASSVSTSGVAVEQYF.

The chain is built from TRBV5-4 and TRBJ2-5, with a possible D match to TRBD1 (6 bases). Germline CDR1 and CDR2: SGHNT and YYREEE (reference sequence). The CDR3 contains 14 residues. The V end was cut by 5 bases, the J end by 5 bases, with 16 bases between. This chain's CDR3 is CASSSQGLMETQYF. The CDR3 DNA is TGTGCCAGCAGTTCACAGGGTTTGATGGAGACCCAGTACTTC.

The J gene is TRBJ1-4, the V gene TRBV15; 7 bases are a match to TRBD1. This CDR3 contains 13 residues. V gave up 3 bases and J gave up 7 bases; unmatched junction bases: 2. Germline lookup yields CDR1 LNHNV and CDR2 YYDKDF (reference sequence). CDR3: CATSSGQAEKLFF. The CDR3 DNA sequence: TGTGCCACCAGCAGCGGACAGGCTGAAAAACTGTTTTTT.

The chain joins TRBV19 to TRBJ1-5, with 8 bases aligning to TRBD1. The V segment lost 7 bases and the J segment 7 bases; nucleotides outside the gene matches: 12. Germline CDR1 is LNHDA and CDR2 is SQIVND (reference sequence). The CDR3 consists of 15 residues. This CDR3 reads CASTPGLDRVQPQHF. CDR3 sequence (DNA): TGTGCCAGTACCCCCGGGTTGGACAGGGTACAGCCCCAGCATTTT.